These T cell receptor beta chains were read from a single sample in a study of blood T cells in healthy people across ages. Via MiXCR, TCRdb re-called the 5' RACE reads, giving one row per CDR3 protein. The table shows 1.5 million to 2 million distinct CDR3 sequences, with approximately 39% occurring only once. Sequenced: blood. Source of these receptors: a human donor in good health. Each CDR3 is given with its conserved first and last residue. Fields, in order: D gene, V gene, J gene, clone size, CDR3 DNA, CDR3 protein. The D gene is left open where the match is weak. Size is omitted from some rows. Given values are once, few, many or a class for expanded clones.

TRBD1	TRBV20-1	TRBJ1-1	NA	TGCAGTGCTTTGGACAGGTTTAACACTGAAGCTTTCTTT	CSALDRFNTEAFF
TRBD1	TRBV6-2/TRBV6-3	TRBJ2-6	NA	TGTGCCAGCAGCCGAATACAGGGGGCGTCTGGGGCCAACGTCCTGACTTTC	CASSRIQGASGANVLTF
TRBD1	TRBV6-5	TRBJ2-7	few	TGTGCCAGCGGGACAGGGATAGCCTACGAGCAGTACTTC	CASGTGIAYEQYF
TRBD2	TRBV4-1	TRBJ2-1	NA	TGCGCCAGCAGCAGATGGACTAGCGGGGGGCCATTCTCCTACAATGAGCAGTTCTTC	CASSRWTSGGPFSYNEQFF
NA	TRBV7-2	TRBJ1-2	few	TGTGCCAGCAGCCCGCGTTATTGGGGCTACACCTTC	CASSPRYWGYTF
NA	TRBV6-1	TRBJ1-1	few	TGTGCCAGCAGTGAACAGGGGACCACTGAAGCTTTCTTT	CASSEQGTTEAFF
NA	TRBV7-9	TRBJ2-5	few	TGTGCCAGCAGCCGTTCATACCGGGAGCAAGAGACCCAGTACTTC	CASSRSYREQETQYF
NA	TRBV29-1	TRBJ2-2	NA	TGCAGCGTTGATGTCACCGGGGAGCTGTTTTTT	CSVDVTGELFF
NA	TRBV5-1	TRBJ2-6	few	TGCGCCAGCAGCTTGGATGTCTTTGGGGCCAACGTCCTGACTTTC	CASSLDVFGANVLTF
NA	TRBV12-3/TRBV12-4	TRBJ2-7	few	TGTGCCAGCAGTTTAGGATGCGAGCAGTACTTC	CASSLGCEQYF
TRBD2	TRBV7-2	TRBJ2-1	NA	TGTGCCAGCAGCTTAGAGTCCGGACTAGCGGGCTCTTTTTCCTACAATGAGCAGTTCTTC	CASSLESGLAGSFSYNEQFF
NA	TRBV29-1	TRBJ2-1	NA	TGCAGCGTCGAAGGGACAGAGCAGTTCTTC	CSVEGTEQFF
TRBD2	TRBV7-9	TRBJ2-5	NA	TGTGCCAGCAGCTTTGGGAGCGGGGACCACCAAGAGACCCAGTACTTC	CASSFGSGDHQETQYF
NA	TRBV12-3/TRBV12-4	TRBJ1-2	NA	TGTGCCAGCAGTTTAGTTGGACCAGGTGCAGCCGCCCTCTATGGCTACACCTTC	CASSLVGPGAAALYGYTF
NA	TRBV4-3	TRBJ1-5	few	TGCGCCAGCAGCCAAGACTGGGCAGATAGCAATCAGCCCCAGCATTTT	CASSQDWADSNQPQHF
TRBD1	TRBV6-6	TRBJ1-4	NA	TGTGCCAGCAGCACAGACAGGGAGGGTGAAAAACTGTTTTTT	CASSTDREGEKLFF
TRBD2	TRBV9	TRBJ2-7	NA	TGTGCCAGCAGCGCAACAGCGGGGGAGGACAATGAGCAGTACTTC	CASSATAGEDNEQYF
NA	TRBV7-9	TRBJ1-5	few	TGTGCCAGCAGCTTATCGCGGGGCGTCGATAATCAGCCCCAGCATTTT	CASSLSRGVDNQPQHF
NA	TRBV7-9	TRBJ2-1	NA	TGTGCCAGCAGCGTGGACTCTCCTTCCTACAATGAGCAGTTCTTC	CASSVDSPSYNEQFF
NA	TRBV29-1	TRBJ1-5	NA	TGCAGCGTTGAAGATCAGAGGGAAGGCCAGGGCTACAATCAGCCCCAGCATTTT	CSVEDQREGQGYNQPQHF
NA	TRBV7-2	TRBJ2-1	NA	TGTGCCAGCAGCCCCTCCCTGGGGGGGGGCCCCTACAATGAGCAGTTCTTC	CASSPSLGGGPYNEQFF
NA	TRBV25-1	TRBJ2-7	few	TGTGCCAGCACTGATAGGACAGCTAGCTCCTACGAGCAGTACTTC	CASTDRTASSYEQYF
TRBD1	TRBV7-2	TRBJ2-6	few	TGTGCCAGCAGCTTAGGGGGACAGACAAGCTCTGGGGCCAACGTCCTGACTTTC	CASSLGGQTSSGANVLTF
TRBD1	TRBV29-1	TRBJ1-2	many	TGCAGCGTTCCGGGACAGGGTTATGGCTACACCTTC	CSVPGQGYGYTF
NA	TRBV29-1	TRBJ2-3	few	TGCAGCGTTGAAGGACTGGCAGGAAAGGCGACAGATACGCAGTATTTT	CSVEGLAGKATDTQYF
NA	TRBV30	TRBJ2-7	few	TGTGCCTGTTTGGACAGATACGAGCAGTACTTC	CACLDRYEQYF
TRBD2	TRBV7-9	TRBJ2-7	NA	TGTGCCAGCAGCCCAGGGCGGGGGAAATTCGAGCAGTACTTC	CASSPGRGKFEQYF
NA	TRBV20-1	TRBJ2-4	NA	TGCAGTGCTAGAGATCCGTATTTAGCCAAAAACATTCAGTACTTC	CSARDPYLAKNIQYF
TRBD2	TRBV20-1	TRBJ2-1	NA	TGCAGTGCCAGACTAGCGGGGGGCGGCTCCTACAATGAGCAGTTCTTC	CSARLAGGGSYNEQFF